This T cell receptor beta chain was retrieved from a study of response to subunit inactivated influenza vaccine. TCRdb re-analysed the RT-PCR reads in MiXCR, keeping a single row per CDR3 protein. The table lists over 450,000 distinct CDR3 sequences, 10% to 15% of them singletons. Study-level findings and limits: New T cells are recruited in small numbers by each seasonal influenza vaccination, according to the authors' suggestion.

A note on this clonotype: Its antigen is not identified.

The sequencing here drew on PBMCs from blood, taken 40 to 50 days after vaccination. The sequence was obtained from a man in his fifties who received an inactivated influenza vaccine.

This CDR3 is CASSPGGLQNTGELFF. CDR3 DNA sequence: TGCGCCAGCAGTCCTGGGGGCCTACAGAACACCGGGGAGCTGTTTTTT. V and J are TRBV5-1 and TRBJ2-2, with D maybe TRBD1 (6 bases). The CDR3 sequence is 16 residues long. The germline gives CDR1 SGHRS, CDR2 YFSETQ. Trimming took off 5 bases at V and 1 base at J, with 15 bases between the two ends.